Following are 20 T cell receptor beta chains from one sample sequenced in a study of CD8 T cells in ankylosing spondylitis. General observations from the study: Ankylosing spondylitis blood appeared to carry a characteristic TCR beta motif of roughly eight highly homologous variants.

These TCRs' antigens remain unknown. TCRdb reprocessed the 5' RACE reads via MiXCR and lists one record per CDR3 protein. The top ten clones hold over 15% of a sample with around 770,000 distinct CDR3 sequences, 15% to 20% of them seen once. Sequencing was performed on blood, either unsorted or a sorted T cell fraction (not recorded which). The receptors stem from a male donor with ankylosing spondylitis.

The chain couples TRBV4-2 to TRBJ2-5; the match to TRBD2 covers 10 bases. The V and J ends lost 0 bases and 1 base, in that order; junction bases with no gene match: 5. The germline V gene encodes CDR1 LGHNA and CDR2 YNFKEQ. The CDR3 has 17 amino acids. The CDR3 loop reads CASSQDGTSGTQETQYF. The CDR3 nucleotides read TGTGCCAGCAGCCAAGATGGTACTAGCGGGACCCAAGAGACCCAGTACTTC.

The chain couples TRBV4-2 to TRBJ2-7, with a tentative D call TRBD2 (5 bases). Germline assignment: CDR1 LGHNA and CDR2 YNFKEQ. V was cut by 4 bases and J by 4 bases, with 14 bases left in between. The CDR3 is 14 residues long. As DNA, the CDR3 is TGTGCCAGCAGCCCCTCCCCGGGGTTATACGAGCAGTACTTC. This sequence encodes CASSPSPGLYEQYF.

In its sample, this clonotype was seen a few times. V is TRBV5-1 and J is TRBJ2-4; 8 bases match TRBD2. Trimming cost V 2 bases and J 3 bases; bases outside gene matches: 7. The CDR3 sequence is 16 residues long. Per germline, CDR1 SGHRS and CDR2 YFSETQ. The DNA of the CDR3 is TGCGCCAGCAGCTTCGAAAGCGGGAGCGTCAAAAACATTCAGTACTTC. This gives the protein CASSFESGSVKNIQYF. Supplemented by reference TRBV5-1 and TRBJ2-4, the full variable domain reads KAGVTQTPRYLIKTRGQQVTLSCSPISGHRSVSWYQQTPGQGLQFLFEYFSETQRNKGNFPGRFSGRQFSNSRSEMNVSTLELGDSALYLCASSFESGSVKNIQYFGAGTRLSVL.

The chain links TRBV5-1 to TRBJ1-2, with D possibly TRBD1 on 5 matching bases. The CDR3 extends over 14 amino acids. V lost 6 bases, J lost 7 bases, and 19 bases lay in between. Germline CDR1 reads SGHRS; CDR2 reads YFSETQ. DNA of the CDR3: TGCGCCAGCAACCCTCAGTCCGGGACGGTTGGCTACACCTTC. Protein sequence: CASNPQSGTVGYTF.

The chain uses TRBV7-4 and TRBJ2-7, with D possibly being TRBD2 (5 bases). Deletions cut 1 base from V and 7 bases from J, with 14 bases between. Germline V gene data show CDR1 as SGHVT and CDR2 as SQSDAQ. This CDR3 is 14 amino acids long. The CDR3 sequence: CASSLGERSEEQYF. CDR3 coding DNA: TGTGCCAGCAGCTTAGGGGAGAGGTCTGAAGAGCAGTACTTC.

In its sample, this clonotype was seen a few times. This rearrangement joins TRBV18 to TRBJ2-1, with TRBD1 identical over 7 bases. Germline lookup yields CDR1 KGHSH and CDR2 LQKENI. The CDR3 has 15 residues. Trimming at V came to 5 bases and at J to 6 bases, leaving 10 bases not matched to a gene. In nucleotides, the CDR3 is TGTGCCAGCTCAGCGAACCTTGGGACAGCCAATGAGCAGTTCTTC. Translated: CASSANLGTANEQFF.

The table lists this clonotype with a few counts. V and J are TRBV7-9 and TRBJ2-4; D may be TRBD1 (5 bases). The ends were cut back, 1 base at V and 4 bases at J, with 14 bases in the middle. The CDR3 is made up of 16 amino acids. CDR1 SEHNR and CDR2 FQNEAQ come from the germline V gene (reference sequence). CDR3 nucleotide sequence: TGTGCCAGCAGCTTAGACCGGCAGGGTCGGAAAAACATTCAGTACTTC. Protein product: CASSLDRQGRKNIQYF.

This clonotype appeared once. This chain connects TRBV2 to TRBJ2-5; a weak D match, TRBD1 (6 bases). Trimming removed 6 bases from V and 7 bases from J, with 18 bases in between. This CDR3 is built from 14 residues. Germline V CDR1 and CDR2: SNHLY, FYNNEI. The CDR3 is CASRGSGAAGTQYF. The CDR3 DNA reads TGTGCCAGCAGGGGCTCAGGGGCCGCGGGGACCCAGTACTTC. The variable domain in full, with the rest retrieved from reference TRBV2 and TRBJ2-5, is EPEVTQTPSHQVTQMGQEVILRCVPISNHLYFYWYRQILGQKVEFLVSFYNNEISEKSEIFDDQFSVERPDGSNFTLKIRSTKLEDSAMYFCASRGSGAAGTQYFGPGTRLLVL.

The gene calls are TRBV15 and TRBJ2-1, with 8 bases that match TRBD1. This CDR3 has 16 residues. Per germline, CDR1 LNHNV and CDR2 YYDKDF (reference sequence). J was trimmed by 2 bases and V by 5 bases; bases with no gene match: 8. In DNA, the CDR3 is TGTGCCACCAGCCCAGGGGGCAGGGCACCCTACAATGAGCAGTTCTTC. Translation: CATSPGGRAPYNEQFF.

V gene TRBV28 combines with J gene TRBJ2-7, with unresolved D. CDR3 size: 14 residues. Between the trimmed V and J ends, which lost 2 bases and 2 bases, there was a span of 10 bases. Germline V gene sequence: CDR1 MDHEN, CDR2 SYDVKM. CDR3 sequence reads: CASSLIENPYEQYF. CDR3 sequence (DNA): TGTGCCAGCAGTTTAATCGAGAACCCCTACGAGCAGTACTTC.

The chain employs TRBV2 and TRBJ2-5; TRBD1 or TRBD2 may be the D gene (5 bases each). CDR1 SNHLY and CDR2 FYNNEI come from the germline V gene. Between the trimmed V and J ends, which lost 3 bases and 0 bases, there was a span of 11 bases. This CDR3 region has 15 residues. CDR3 amino acids: CASSDGAANQETQYF. DNA for the CDR3: TGTGCCAGCAGTGACGGGGCCGCCAACCAAGAGACCCAGTACTTC. Based on the CDR3 plus reference TRBV2 and TRBJ2-5, the full variable domain is EPEVTQTPSHQVTQMGQEVILRCVPISNHLYFYWYRQILGQKVEFLVSFYNNEISEKSEIFDDQFSVERPDGSNFTLKIRSTKLEDSAMYFCASSDGAANQETQYFGPGTRLLVL.

This clonotype was seen at least ten times. The J gene is TRBJ1-3, the V gene TRBV12-3 or TRBV12-4; D not certain. Deletions cut 5 bases from V and 1 base from J, with 12 bases between. This CDR3 comprises 15 residues. This chain's CDR3 is CASSPARGSGNTIYF. The CDR3 DNA is TGTGCCAGCAGTCCCGCGAGAGGTTCTGGAAACACCATATATTTT.

The rearrangement uses TRBV4-1 and TRBJ2-1; TRBD2 matches 9 bases. Germline-derived CDR1 and CDR2 are MGHRA and YSYEKL. The junction had 14 bases not matched to a gene; V was cut back by 6 bases and J by 8 bases. The CDR3 is 16 residues long. The CDR3: CASSLTTGTSTDEQFF. The CDR3 region has the DNA TGCGCCAGCAGTCTGACAACCGGGACTAGCACTGATGAGCAGTTCTTC.

This clonotype was seen a few times. The V and J genes are TRBV6-2 or TRBV6-3 and TRBJ2-3; TRBD2 matches 9 bases. The CDR3 is 15 amino acids. J was trimmed by 6 bases and V by 7 bases; bases with no gene match: 11. Per germline, CDR1 MNHEY and CDR2 SVGEGT. As DNA, the CDR3 is TGTGCCAGCACCCCCATAGCGGGGGCGGGGGATACGCAGTATTTT. This codes for CASTPIAGAGDTQYF.

The genes are TRBV29-1 and TRBJ2-3; D ambiguous. The length of the CDR3 is 13 residues. Germline V gene lookup returns CDR1 SQVTM and CDR2 ANQGSEA. V was cut by 1 base and J by 4 bases, with 9 bases left in between. CDR3 in amino acids: CSVEGSLPDTQYF. Written as DNA, the CDR3 is TGCAGCGTTGAAGGGTCCCTCCCAGATACGCAGTATTTT.

In its sample, this clonotype was seen a few times. The rearrangement uses TRBV2 and TRBJ2-1; D gene unclear. Trimming took 5 bases from V and 8 from J, leaving 7 bases between them. Germline lookup yields CDR1 SNHLY and CDR2 FYNNEI. The CDR3 sequence is 11 residues long. CDR3 loop: CASSLHDEQFF. CDR3 nucleotide sequence: TGTGCCAGCAGTCTACATGATGAGCAGTTCTTC. Drawing the rest from reference TRBV2 and TRBJ2-1, the complete variable domain is EPEVTQTPSHQVTQMGQEVILRCVPISNHLYFYWYRQILGQKVEFLVSFYNNEISEKSEIFDDQFSVERPDGSNFTLKIRSTKLEDSAMYFCASSLHDEQFFGPGTRLTVL.

The genes are TRBV27 and TRBJ1-2; perhaps TRBD1 as D (5 bases). Germline-derived CDR1 and CDR2 are MNHEY and SMNVEV (reference sequence). Trimming removed 5 bases from V and 0 bases from J, with 22 bases in between. CDR3 length: 18 residues. CDR3 loop: CASSLVGQGHRANYGYTF. CDR3 DNA sequence: TGTGCCAGCAGTCTAGTAGGGCAGGGTCATCGAGCTAACTATGGCTACACCTTC.

The gene calls are TRBV6-5 and TRBJ2-7, with no clear D. V gave up 2 bases and J gave up 2 bases, with 10 bases separating them. The germline V gene has CDR1 MNHEY and CDR2 SVGAGI. This CDR3 has 14 residues. The CDR3 region is CASSYLGRPYEQYF. The CDR3 DNA is TGTGCCAGCAGTTACCTCGGACGGCCCTACGAGCAGTACTTC.

The chain carries TRBV20-1 and TRBJ1-6, with 7 nucleotides matching TRBD1. CDR3 size: 15 residues. The germline V gene encodes CDR1 DFQATT and CDR2 SNEGSKA (reference sequence). V lost 6 bases to trimming and J lost 8 bases; unmatched junction nucleotides: 13. The CDR3 sequence: CSALRQGGSHSPLHF. CDR3 in DNA: TGCAGTGCCCTTCGACAGGGCGGATCACATTCACCCCTCCACTTT.

The genes are TRBV5-6 and TRBJ2-1; TRBD1 or TRBD2 may be the D gene (7 bases each). CDR3 length: 16 residues. V lost 0 bases to trimming and J lost 6 bases, with 16 bases between them. CDR1 SGHDT and CDR2 YYEEEE come from the germline V gene. CDR3 nucleotide sequence: TGTGCCAGCAGCTTGGAGGCTGACAGGGAGGGCAATGAGCAGTTCTTC. Encoded protein: CASSLEADREGNEQFF.